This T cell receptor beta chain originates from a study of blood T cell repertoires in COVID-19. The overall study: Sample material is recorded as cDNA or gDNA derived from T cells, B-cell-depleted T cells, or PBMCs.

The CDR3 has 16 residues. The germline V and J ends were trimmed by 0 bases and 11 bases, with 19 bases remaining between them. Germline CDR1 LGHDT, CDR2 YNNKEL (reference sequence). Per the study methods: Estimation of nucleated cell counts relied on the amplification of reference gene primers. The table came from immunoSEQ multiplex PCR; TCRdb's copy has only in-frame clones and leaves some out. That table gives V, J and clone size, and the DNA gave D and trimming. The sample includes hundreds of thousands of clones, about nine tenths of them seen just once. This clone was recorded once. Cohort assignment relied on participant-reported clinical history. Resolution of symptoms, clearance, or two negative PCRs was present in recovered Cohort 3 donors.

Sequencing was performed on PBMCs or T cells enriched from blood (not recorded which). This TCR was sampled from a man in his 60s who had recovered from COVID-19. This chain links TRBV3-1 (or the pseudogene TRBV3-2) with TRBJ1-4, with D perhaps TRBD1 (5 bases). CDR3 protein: CASSQDLAGQQGKLFF. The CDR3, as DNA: TGTGCCAGCAGCCAAGATCTGGCTGGACAACAAGGGAAACTGTTTTTT.